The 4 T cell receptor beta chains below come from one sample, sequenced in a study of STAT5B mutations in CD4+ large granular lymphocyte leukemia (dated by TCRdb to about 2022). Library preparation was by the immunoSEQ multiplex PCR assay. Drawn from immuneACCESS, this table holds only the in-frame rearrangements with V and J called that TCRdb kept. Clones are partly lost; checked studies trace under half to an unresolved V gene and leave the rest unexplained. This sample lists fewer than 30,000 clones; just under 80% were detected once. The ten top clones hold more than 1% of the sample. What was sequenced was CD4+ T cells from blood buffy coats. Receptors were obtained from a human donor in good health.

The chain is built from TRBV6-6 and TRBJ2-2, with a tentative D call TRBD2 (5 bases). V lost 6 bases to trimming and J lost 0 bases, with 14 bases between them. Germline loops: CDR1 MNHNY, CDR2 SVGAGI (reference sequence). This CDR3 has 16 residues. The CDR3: CASRNRREANTGELFF. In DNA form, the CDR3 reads TGTGCCAGCAGGAACCGACGGGAAGCGAACACCGGGGAGCTGTTTTTT.

The CDR3 is CASSSTGGNEQFF. The DNA of the CDR3 is TGTGCCAGCAGCTCTACAGGGGGGAATGAGCAGTTCTTC. The chain couples TRBV7-2 to TRBJ2-1, with TRBD1 matching 8 bases. The CDR3 consists of 13 residues. V lost 4 bases to trimming and J lost 7 bases; unmatched junction nucleotides: 3. CDR1 is SGHTA, CDR2 FQGNSA, per germline.

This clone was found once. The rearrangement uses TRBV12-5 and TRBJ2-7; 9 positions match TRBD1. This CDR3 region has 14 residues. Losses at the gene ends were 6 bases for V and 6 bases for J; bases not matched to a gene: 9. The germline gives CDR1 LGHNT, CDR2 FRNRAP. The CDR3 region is CASGPGQGIGEQYF. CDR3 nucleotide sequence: TGTGCTAGTGGCCCGGGACAGGGAATAGGCGAGCAGTACTTC.

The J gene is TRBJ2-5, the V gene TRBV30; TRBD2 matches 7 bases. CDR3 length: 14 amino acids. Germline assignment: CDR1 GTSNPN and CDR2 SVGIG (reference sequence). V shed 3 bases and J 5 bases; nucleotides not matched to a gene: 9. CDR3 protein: CAWSPGGSRETQYF. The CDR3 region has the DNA TGTGCCTGGAGCCCGGGCGGGAGCCGGGAGACCCAGTACTTC.